This passage covers 2 T cell receptor beta chains from one sample sequenced in a study of long-term antiretroviral therapy in people with HIV. At survey level, the immunoSEQ assay was run in its v3.0 version. Assay: immunoSEQ multiplex PCR; the TCRdb copy retains only in-frame clones and omits some. Of 15,000 to 20,000 clones in the sample, over 80% were seen once. Source: unsorted PBMCs, taken 2.1 years after starting antiretroviral therapy. The source is a man aged 18 to 30 with HIV.

The chain carries TRBV5-5 and TRBJ2-7; tentative D call: TRBD2 (5 bases). This CDR3 spans 15 amino acids. Looked up from germline, CDR1 is SGHKS and CDR2 is YYEKEE (reference sequence). V lost 2 bases and J lost 5, with 17 bases in between. The CDR3 reads CASSLASWVRDEQYF. The CDR3 DNA reads TGTGCCAGCAGCTTAGCCTCGTGGGTGCGGGACGAGCAGTACTTC.

The chain carries TRBV4-3 and TRBJ2-7; TRBD1 matches 10 bases. This CDR3 comprises 14 residues. The germline gives CDR1 LGHNA, CDR2 YSLEER. After removal of 4 bases from V and 5 bases from J, the junction contained 5 bases not matched to a gene. The CDR3 is CASSPGQGKNEQYF. DNA for the CDR3: TGCGCCAGCAGCCCGGGACAGGGGAAAAACGAGCAGTACTTC.